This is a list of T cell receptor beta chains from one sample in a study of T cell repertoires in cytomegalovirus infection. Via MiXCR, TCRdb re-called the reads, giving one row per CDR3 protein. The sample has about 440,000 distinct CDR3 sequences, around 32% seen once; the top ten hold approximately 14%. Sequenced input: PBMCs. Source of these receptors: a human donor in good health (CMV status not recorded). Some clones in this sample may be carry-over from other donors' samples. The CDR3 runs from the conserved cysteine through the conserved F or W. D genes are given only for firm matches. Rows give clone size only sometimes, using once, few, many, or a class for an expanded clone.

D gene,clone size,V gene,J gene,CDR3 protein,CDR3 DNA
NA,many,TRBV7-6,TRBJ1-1,CASSLERGLNTEAFF,TGTGCCAGCAGCTTAGAGCGGGGGCTGAACACTGAAGCTTTCTTT
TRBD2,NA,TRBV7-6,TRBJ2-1,CASSPSGGYNEQFF,TGTGCCAGCAGCCCTAGCGGGGGCTACAATGAGCAGTTCTTC
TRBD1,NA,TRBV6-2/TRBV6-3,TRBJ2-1,CASTPRQGSYNEQFF,TGTGCCAGCACCCCCCGACAGGGGTCCTACAATGAGCAGTTCTTC
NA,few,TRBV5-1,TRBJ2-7,CASSLVSEVAEQYF,TGCGCCAGCAGCTTGGTATCGGAGGTCGCCGAGCAGTACTTC
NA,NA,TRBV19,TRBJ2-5,CASGGPETQYF,TGTGCCAGTGGCGGACCGGAGACCCAGTACTTC
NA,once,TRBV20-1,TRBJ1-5,CSALGVRGNQPQHF,TGCAGTGCCTTAGGGGTGCGCGGCAATCAGCCCCAGCATTTT
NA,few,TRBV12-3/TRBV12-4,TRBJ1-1,CASKTRSEAFF,TGTGCCAGCAAGACCAGATCTGAAGCTTTCTTT
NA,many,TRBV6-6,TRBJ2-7,CASSYSGTSSYEQYF,TGTGCCAGCAGTTACTCTGGGACGTCCTCCTACGAGCAGTACTTC
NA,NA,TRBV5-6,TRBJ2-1,CASSPSSAVEQFF,TGTGCCAGCAGCCCCTCTTCTGCGGTTGAGCAGTTCTTC
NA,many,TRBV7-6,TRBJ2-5,CASSLVSNQETQYF,TGTGCCAGCAGCTTAGTTAGCAACCAAGAGACCCAGTACTTC
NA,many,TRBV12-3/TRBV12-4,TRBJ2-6,CASRRPGANVLTF,TGTGCCAGCAGACGCCCTGGGGCCAACGTCCTGACTTTC
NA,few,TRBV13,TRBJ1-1,CASSLGRDVREAFF,TGTGCCAGCAGCTTAGGCAGGGACGTCCGGGAAGCTTTCTTT
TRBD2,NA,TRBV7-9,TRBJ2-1,CASSPRLAGRNEQFF,TGTGCCAGCAGCCCGAGACTAGCGGGGAGGAATGAGCAGTTCTTC
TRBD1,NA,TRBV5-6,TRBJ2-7,CASSPPTGTEQYF,TGTGCCAGCAGCCCGCCGACAGGGACGGAGCAGTACTTC
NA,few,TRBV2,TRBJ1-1,CASTDDRKNTEAFF,TGTGCCAGCACTGACGACAGGAAGAACACTGAAGCTTTCTTT
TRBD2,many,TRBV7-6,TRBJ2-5,CASSQRLAGTQETQYF,TGTGCCAGCAGCCAGAGACTAGCGGGGACTCAAGAGACCCAGTACTTC
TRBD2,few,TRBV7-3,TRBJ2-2,CASSPQRSAGNTGELFF,TGTGCCAGCAGCCCCCAGCGGTCAGCGGGAAACACCGGGGAGCTGTTTTTT
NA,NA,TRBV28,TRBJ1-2,CASRGAPGANYGYTF,TGTGCCAGCAGGGGAGCCCCGGGGGCCAACTATGGCTACACCTTC
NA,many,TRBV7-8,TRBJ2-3,CASSSRGVLPGDTQYF,TGTGCCAGCAGCTCCCGGGGCGTCCTCCCCGGAGATACGCAGTATTTT
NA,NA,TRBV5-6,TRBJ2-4,CASHIRGQNIQYF,TGTGCCAGCCATATCCGGGGGCAAAACATTCAGTACTTC
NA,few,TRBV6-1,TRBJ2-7,CASSEWGIGYEQYF,TGTGCCAGCAGTGAGTGGGGGATAGGCTACGAGCAGTACTTC
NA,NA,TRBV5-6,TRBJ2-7,CASSLASFPAAEQYF,TGTGCCAGCAGCTTGGCCAGCTTCCCAGCCGCCGAGCAGTACTTC
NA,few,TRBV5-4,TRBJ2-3,CASSLRGPSDTQYF,TGTGCCAGCAGCTTGCGGGGGCCGTCAGATACGCAGTATTTT
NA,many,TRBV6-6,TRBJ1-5,CASSYSVRGYSNQPQHF,TGTGCCAGCAGTTACTCTGTCAGGGGATATAGCAATCAGCCCCAGCATTTT
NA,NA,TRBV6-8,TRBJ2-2,CASGTFTGELFF,TGTGCCAGCGGGACTTTCACCGGGGAGCTGTTTTTT
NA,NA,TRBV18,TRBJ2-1,CASSRQEYNEQFF,TGTGCCAGCTCACGACAGGAATACAATGAGCAGTTCTTC
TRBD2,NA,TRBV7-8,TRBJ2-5,CASSSTGLAIPQQPATQYF,TGTGCCAGCAGCTCGACGGGACTAGCGATCCCACAACAACCAGCGACCCAGTACTTC
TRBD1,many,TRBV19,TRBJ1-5,CASSIVGTGAFQPQHF,TGTGCCAGTAGTATTGTTGGGACAGGGGCTTTTCAGCCCCAGCATTTT
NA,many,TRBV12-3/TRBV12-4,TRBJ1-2,CASSFGGLDGYTF,TGTGCCAGCAGTTTTGGGGGATTGGATGGCTACACCTTC
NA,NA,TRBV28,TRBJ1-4,CASSVGGVATNEKLFF,TGTGCCAGCAGTGTCGGAGGGGTTGCAACTAATGAAAAACTGTTTTTT
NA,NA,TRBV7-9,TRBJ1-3,CASSVIRLQGNTIYF,TGTGCCAGCAGCGTGATCCGTCTCCAAGGAAACACCATATATTTT
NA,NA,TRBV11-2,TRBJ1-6,CASSLDAGSHNSPLHF,TGTGCCAGCAGCTTAGACGCGGGGTCCCATAATTCACCCCTCCACTTT
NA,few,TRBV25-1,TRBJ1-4,CASSNRQVGEKLFF,TGTGCCAGCAGTAACCGACAGGTGGGGGAAAAACTGTTTTTT
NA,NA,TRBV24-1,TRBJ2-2,CATSDLGDGLNTGELFF,TGTGCCACCAGTGATTTGGGGGACGGACTAAACACCGGGGAGCTGTTTTTT
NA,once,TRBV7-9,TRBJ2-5,CAISFIDRLNTQYF,TGTGCCATCAGCTTTATAGACAGACTAAACACCCAGTACTTC
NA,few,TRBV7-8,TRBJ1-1,CASSSGGEVVEAFF,TGTGCCAGCAGCTCCGGCGGAGAGGTAGTTGAAGCTTTCTTT
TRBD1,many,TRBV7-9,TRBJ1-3,CASSTRDRGLVNGNTIYF,TGTGCCAGCAGCACCCGGGACAGGGGGCTCGTCAATGGAAACACCATATATTTT
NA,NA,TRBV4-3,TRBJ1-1,CASSQVRGGLAFF,TGCGCCAGCAGCCAAGTGAGGGGGGGCTTAGCTTTCTTT
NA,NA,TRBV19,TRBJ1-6,CASSMGRTSSYNSPLHF,TGTGCCAGTAGTATGGGGCGGACAAGCTCCTATAATTCACCCCTCCACTTT
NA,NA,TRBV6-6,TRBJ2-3,CASSYRSRSSTDTQYF,TGTGCCAGCAGTTACCGTAGTAGGTCTAGCACAGATACGCAGTATTTT
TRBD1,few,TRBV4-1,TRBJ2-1,CASSQDPGQGAEEQFF,TGCGCCAGCAGCCAAGATCCCGGACAGGGGGCGGAGGAGCAGTTCTTC
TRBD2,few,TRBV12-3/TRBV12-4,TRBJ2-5,CASRPSGGAQETQYF,TGTGCCAGCAGGCCTAGCGGGGGGGCGCAAGAGACCCAGTACTTC
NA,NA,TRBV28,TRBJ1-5,CASLSGSNQPQLF,TGTGCCAGCCTCAGTGGTAGCAATCAGCCCCAGCTTTTT
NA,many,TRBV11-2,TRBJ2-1,CASSLSGGNNEQFF,TGTGCCAGCAGCTTATCCGGGGGAAACAATGAGCAGTTCTTC
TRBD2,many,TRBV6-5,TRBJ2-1,CASSYSSGGSFNEQFF,TGTGCCAGCAGTTACTCCAGCGGGGGGTCCTTCAATGAGCAGTTCTTC